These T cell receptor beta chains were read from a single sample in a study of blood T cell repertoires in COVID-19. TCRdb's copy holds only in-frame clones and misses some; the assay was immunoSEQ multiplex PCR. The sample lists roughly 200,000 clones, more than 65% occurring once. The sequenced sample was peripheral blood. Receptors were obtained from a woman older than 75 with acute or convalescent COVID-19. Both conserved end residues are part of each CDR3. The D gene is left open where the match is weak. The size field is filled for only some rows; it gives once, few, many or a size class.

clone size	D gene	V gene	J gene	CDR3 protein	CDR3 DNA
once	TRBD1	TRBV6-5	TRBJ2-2	CASSSTGGTGELFF	TGTGCCAGCAGCTCGACAGGGGGTACCGGGGAGCTGTTTTTT
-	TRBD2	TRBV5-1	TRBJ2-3	CASSLAGLAGVDTQYF	TGCGCCAGCAGCTTGGCGGGACTAGCGGGGGTAGATACGCAGTATTTT
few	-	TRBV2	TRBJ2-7	CASTERFAKHEQYF	TGTGCCAGCACTGAACGGTTTGCCAAACACGAGCAGTACTTC
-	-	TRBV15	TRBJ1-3	CATSRDSGNSGNTIYF	TGTGCCACCAGCAGAGATTCAGGGAACTCAGGAAACACCATATATTTT
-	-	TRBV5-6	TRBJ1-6	CASTTGGSYNSPLHF	TGTGCCAGCACCACCGGGGGTTCCTATAATTCACCCCTCCACTTT
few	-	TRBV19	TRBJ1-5	CASSIARGLGNQPQHF	TGTGCCAGTAGTATAGCCAGGGGATTGGGCAATCAGCCCCAGCATTTT
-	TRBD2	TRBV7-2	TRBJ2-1	CASGTGLAGVSNGYNEQFF	TGTGCCAGCGGTACCGGACTAGCGGGAGTCTCGAACGGATACAATGAGCAGTTCTTC
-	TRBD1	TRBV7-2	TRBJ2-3	CASSSPGQAQYF	TGTGCCAGCAGCTCCCCGGGACAGGCGCAGTATTTT
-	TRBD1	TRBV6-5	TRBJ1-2	CAGLRQGSDYGYTF	TGTGCCGGCTTAAGACAGGGTTCAGACTATGGCTACACCTTC
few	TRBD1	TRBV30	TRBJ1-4	CAWSVKLTGASEKLFF	TGTGCCTGGAGTGTAAAGTTGACAGGGGCCAGTGAAAAACTGTTTTTT